Reported below is one T cell receptor beta chain. As yet, its antigen is unknown. This sample is part of a study of cytomegalovirus exposure and HLA in healthy donors. Study at large: The 120 validation repertoires, a later analysis reported, used the same platform as the 550 to 700 repertoires from the first cohort. Study-wide findings and caveats: The study found most TCR sequences rare, yet found some public TCRs in many donors. Reports showed the classifier diagnosing cytomegalovirus status with high specificity and sensitivity.

TCRdb keeps only in-frame clones here, not all; method: immunoSEQ multiplex PCR. The data show under 200,000 clones, 91% seen once. Losses at the gene ends were 10 bases for V and 3 bases for J; bases not matched to a gene: 11. CDR1 ENHRY and CDR2 SYGVKD come from the germline V gene. The CDR3 length is 14 residues. This TCR was recovered from a woman aged 18-35 years in good health and CMV-seropositive. The chain employs TRBV10-3 and TRBJ1-2, with 7 bases matching TRBD1. Sequenced: PBMCs. CDR3 sequence: CATSGGGADYGYTF. The DNA for the CDR3 is TGTGCCACCTCCGGAGGGGGCGCCGACTATGGCTACACCTTC.